The clone carrying this T cell receptor beta chain has only a few counts. The antigen remains undetermined. These data are taken from a study of blood T cells in healthy people across ages. Regarding the study as a whole: Shifts in expanded clonotypes may have been confounded by donor CMV status, which was unknown.

Donors were healthy Caucasian individuals from Russia aged about 6 to 95. Isolated per sample were at least 7 million PBMCs. Per germline, CDR1 KGHSH and CDR2 LQKENI. The V and J ends lost 3 bases and 0 bases respectively, with 13 bases between them. This CDR3 has 16 residues. Primers used in a second PCR of about 7 to 12 cycles were a sample-barcoded 5' primer and a J-beta primer mix. Through a template-switch adaptor with 12 random nucleotides, each cDNA molecule received a tag. From the 5' RACE reads, TCRdb called clonotypes with MiXCR, one entry per CDR3 protein. The sample comprises around 820,000 distinct CDR3 sequences, just under 25% of which are singletons, and approximately 4% rests with the top ten. These data were likewise used in another study, on T cells of mothers and their children.

What was sequenced was blood. The clonotype comes from a boy between 10 and 17 years old in good health. V is TRBV18 and J is TRBJ2-3; a possible D gene is TRBD2 (6 bases). The CDR3 nucleotides are TGTGCCAGCTCACCTCAACACGGAGGGAGCACAGATACGCAGTATTTT. Encoded protein: CASSPQHGGSTDTQYF.